This T cell receptor beta chain was recovered during a study of blood T cell repertoires in COVID-19. The overall study: From T cells, B-cell-depleted T cells, or PBMCs came the material, which was cDNA or gDNA.

The CDR3 is made up of 12 amino acids. Germline CDR1 SGHNT, CDR2 YENEEA. After removal of 6 bases from V and 5 bases from J, the junction contained 3 bases not matched to a gene. Authors' processing steps: Counts of nucleated cells, estimated from reference gene primer amplification, were obtained. The assay was immunoSEQ multiplex PCR, and TCRdb's table has in-frame clones only and misses some. V, J and clone size were drawn from that table, and D and trimming were deduced from the DNA. This sample yields approximately 100,000 clones, of which around 82% are seen a single time; approximately 11% belongs to the top ten.

V and J are TRBV11-3 and TRBJ2-7; 8 bases agree with TRBD1. The TCR was taken from a man between 65 and 80 years old with active or convalescent COVID-19. The sequenced material came from peripheral blood. CDR3 sequence (DNA): TGTGCCAGCAGGAGGACAGGGAACGAGCAGTACTTC. It encodes CASRRTGNEQYF.